Described below is a single T cell receptor (beta chain) sequence and its context. Its target is not known. This CDR3 region has 16 residues. The junction had 3 bases not matched to a gene; V was cut back by 1 base and J by 0 bases. The germline V gene encodes CDR1 SEHNR and CDR2 FQNEAQ (reference sequence). The sample originates from a study of OX40 agonist ivuxolimab in advanced cancers. Study overall: Partial responses were achieved by three patients: one hepatocellular carcinoma, two cutaneous melanoma. Study-level findings and limits: In general, CD8+ T cells held more expanded clones than CD4+ did, on average. Normalized T-cell clonal expansion was also low in some nonresponders. By week 6 at 0.1 to 3.0 mg/kg, blood CD4+ and CD8+ T cells had expanded clonally.

The repertoire was sequenced with immunoSEQ multiplex PCR; TCRdb's copy has only in-frame clones and lacks some. The data contain tens of thousands of clones, roughly 86% of them singletons. Sequenced here: CD4+ or CD8+ T cells sorted from blood, sampled in a trial of the OX40 agonist ivuxolimab. This sequence originates from an adult with an advanced solid tumor such as melanoma, head and neck, liver or kidney cancer. The chain employs TRBV7-9 and TRBJ2-3; 8 bases agree with TRBD2. DNA for the CDR3: TGTGCCAGCAGCTTAGGCGCTAGCGGGAGCACAGATACGCAGTATTTT. Translated, it gives CASSLGASGSTDTQYF.